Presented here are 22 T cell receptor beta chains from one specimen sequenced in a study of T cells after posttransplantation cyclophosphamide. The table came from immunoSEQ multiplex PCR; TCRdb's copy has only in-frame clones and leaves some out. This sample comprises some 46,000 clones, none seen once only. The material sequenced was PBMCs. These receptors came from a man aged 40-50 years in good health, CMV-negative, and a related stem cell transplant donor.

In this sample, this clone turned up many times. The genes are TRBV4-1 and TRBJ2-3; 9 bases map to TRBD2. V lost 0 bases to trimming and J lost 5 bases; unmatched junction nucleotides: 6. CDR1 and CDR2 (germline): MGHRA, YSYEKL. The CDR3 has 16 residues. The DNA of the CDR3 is TGCGCCAGCAGCCAAGAACCTAGCGGGGTCTTAGATACGCAGTATTTT. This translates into CASSQEPSGVLDTQYF.

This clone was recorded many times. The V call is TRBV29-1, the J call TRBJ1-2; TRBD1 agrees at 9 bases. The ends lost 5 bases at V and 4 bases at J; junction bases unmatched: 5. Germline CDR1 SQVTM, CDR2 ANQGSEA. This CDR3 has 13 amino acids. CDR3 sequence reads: CSVKTGGGYGYTF. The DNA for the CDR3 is TGCAGCGTTAAGACAGGGGGTGGCTATGGCTACACCTTC.

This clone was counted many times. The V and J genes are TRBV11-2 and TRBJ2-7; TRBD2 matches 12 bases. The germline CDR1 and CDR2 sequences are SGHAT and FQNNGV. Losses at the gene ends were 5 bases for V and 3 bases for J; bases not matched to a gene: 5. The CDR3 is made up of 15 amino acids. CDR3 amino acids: CASSKTSGSGYEQYV. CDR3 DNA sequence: TGTGCCAGCAGCAAGACTAGCGGGAGTGGCTACGAGCAGTACGTC.

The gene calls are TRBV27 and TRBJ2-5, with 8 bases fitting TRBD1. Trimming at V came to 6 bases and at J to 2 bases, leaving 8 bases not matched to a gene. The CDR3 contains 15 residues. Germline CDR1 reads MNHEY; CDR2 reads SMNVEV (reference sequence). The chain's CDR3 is CASSTPGTGQETQYF. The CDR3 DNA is TGTGCCAGCAGCACGCCGGGGACAGGACAAGAGACCCAGTACTTC.

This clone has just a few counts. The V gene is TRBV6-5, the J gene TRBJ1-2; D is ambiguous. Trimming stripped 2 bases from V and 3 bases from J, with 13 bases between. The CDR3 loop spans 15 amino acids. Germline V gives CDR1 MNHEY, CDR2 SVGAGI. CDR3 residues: CASSYGLLGYYGYTF. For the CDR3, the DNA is TGTGCCAGCAGTTACGGGCTCCTTGGGTACTATGGCTACACCTTC.

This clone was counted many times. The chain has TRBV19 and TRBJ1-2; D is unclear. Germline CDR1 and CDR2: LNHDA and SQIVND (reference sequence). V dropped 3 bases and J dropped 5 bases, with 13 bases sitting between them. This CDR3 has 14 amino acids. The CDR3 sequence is CASSILNRGYGYTF. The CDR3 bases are TGTGCCAGTAGTATTCTCAACAGAGGGTATGGCTACACCTTC.

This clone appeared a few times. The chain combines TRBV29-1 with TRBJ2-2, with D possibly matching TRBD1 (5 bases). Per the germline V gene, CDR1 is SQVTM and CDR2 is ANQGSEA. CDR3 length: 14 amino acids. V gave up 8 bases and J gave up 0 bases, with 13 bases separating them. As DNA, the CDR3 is TGCAGCTTTAGACAGATTTCGAACACCGGGGAGCTGTTTTTT. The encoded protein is CSFRQISNTGELFF.

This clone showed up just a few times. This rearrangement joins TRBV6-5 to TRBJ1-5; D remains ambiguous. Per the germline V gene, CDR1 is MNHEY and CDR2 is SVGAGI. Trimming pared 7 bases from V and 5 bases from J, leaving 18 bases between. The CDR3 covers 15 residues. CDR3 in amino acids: CASTENSLIHQPQHF. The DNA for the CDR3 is TGTGCCAGCACTGAGAACAGTCTAATTCATCAGCCCCAGCATTTT.

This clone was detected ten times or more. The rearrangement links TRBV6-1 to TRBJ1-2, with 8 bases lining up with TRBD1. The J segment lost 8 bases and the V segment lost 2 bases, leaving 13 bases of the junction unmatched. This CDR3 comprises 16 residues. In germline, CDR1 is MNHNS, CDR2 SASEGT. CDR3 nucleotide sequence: TGTGCCAGCAGTGAATTACGGGGGCAGGGGGCGCCGGGCTACACCTTC. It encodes CASSELRGQGAPGYTF.

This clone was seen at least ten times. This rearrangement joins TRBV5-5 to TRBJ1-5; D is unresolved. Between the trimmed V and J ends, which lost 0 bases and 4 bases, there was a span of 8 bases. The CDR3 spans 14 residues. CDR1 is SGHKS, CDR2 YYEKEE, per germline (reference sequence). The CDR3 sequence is CASSLEGGNQPQHF. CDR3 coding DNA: TGTGCCAGCAGCTTGGAGGGAGGGAATCAGCCCCAGCATTTT.

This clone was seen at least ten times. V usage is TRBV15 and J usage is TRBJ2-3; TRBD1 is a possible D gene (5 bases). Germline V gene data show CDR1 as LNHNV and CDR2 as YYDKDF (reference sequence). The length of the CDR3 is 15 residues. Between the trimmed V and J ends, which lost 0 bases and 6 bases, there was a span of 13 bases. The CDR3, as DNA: TGTGCCACCAGCAGAGATCCAGGGATAGGGGATACGCAGTATTTT. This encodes CATSRDPGIGDTQYF.

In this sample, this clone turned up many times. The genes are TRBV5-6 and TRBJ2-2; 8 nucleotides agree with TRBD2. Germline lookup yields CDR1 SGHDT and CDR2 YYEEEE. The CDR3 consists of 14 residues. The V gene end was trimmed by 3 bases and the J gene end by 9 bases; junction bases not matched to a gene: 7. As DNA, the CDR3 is TGTGCCAGCAGCTCTCCGGGGGGGCGGCGGGAGCTGTTTTTT. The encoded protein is CASSSPGGRRELFF.

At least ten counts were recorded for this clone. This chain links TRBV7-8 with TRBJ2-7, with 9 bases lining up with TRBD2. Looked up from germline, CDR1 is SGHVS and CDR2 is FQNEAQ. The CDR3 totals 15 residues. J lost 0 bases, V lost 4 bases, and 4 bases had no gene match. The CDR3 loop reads CASSSTSGHSYEQYF. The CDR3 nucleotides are TGTGCCAGCAGCTCGACTAGCGGACACTCCTACGAGCAGTACTTC.

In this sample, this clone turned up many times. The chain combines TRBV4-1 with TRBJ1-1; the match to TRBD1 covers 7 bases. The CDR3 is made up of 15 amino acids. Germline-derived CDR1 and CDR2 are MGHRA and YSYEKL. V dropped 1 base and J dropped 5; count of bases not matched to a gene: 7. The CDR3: CASSQANRGWTEAFF. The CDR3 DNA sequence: TGCGCCAGCAGCCAAGCCAACAGGGGTTGGACTGAAGCTTTCTTT.

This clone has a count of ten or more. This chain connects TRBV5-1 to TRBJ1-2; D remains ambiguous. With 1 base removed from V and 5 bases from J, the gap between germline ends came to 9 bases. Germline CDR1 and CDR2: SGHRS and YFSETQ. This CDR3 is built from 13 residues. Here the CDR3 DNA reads TGCGCCAGCAGCTTGTCGCAGGAATATGGCTACACCTTC. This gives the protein CASSLSQEYGYTF.

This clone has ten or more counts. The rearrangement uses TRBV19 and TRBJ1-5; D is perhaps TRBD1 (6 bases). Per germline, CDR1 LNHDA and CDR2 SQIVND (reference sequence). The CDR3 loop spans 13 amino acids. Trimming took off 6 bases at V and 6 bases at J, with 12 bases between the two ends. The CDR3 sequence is CASSRQDFQPQHF. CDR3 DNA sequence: TGTGCCAGTAGCCGACAGGACTTTCAGCCCCAGCATTTT.

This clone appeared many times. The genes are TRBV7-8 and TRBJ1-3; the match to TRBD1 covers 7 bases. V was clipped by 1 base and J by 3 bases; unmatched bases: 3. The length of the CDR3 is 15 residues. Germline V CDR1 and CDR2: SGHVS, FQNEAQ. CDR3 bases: TGTGCCAGCAGCTTAGACAGGGGTCTTGGAAACACCATATATTTT. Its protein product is CASSLDRGLGNTIYF.

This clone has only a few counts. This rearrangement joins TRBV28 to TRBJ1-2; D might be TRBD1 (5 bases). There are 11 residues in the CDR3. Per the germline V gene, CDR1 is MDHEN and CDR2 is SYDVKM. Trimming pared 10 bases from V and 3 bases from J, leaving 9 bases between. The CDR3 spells CAIQGYYGYTF. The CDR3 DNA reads TGTGCCATCCAGGGTTACTATGGCTACACCTTC.

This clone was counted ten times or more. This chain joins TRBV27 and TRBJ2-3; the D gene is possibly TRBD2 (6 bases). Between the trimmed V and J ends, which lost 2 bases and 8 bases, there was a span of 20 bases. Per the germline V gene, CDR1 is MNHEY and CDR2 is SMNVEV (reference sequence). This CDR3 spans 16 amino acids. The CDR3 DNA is TGTGCCAGCAGTTTAGGGATCGGGACTTTTGGCAGTACGCAGTATTTT. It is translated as CASSLGIGTFGSTQYF.

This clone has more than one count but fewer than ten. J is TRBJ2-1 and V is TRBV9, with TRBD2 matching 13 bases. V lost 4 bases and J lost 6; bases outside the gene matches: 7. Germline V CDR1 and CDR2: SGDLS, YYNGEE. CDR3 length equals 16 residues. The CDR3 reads CASSPRTSGGPNEQFF. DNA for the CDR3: TGTGCCAGCAGCCCCCGGACTAGCGGGGGCCCCAATGAGCAGTTCTTC.

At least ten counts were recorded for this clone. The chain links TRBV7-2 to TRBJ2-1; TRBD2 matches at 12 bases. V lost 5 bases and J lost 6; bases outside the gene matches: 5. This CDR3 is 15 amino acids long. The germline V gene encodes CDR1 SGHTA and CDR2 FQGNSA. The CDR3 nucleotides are TGTGCCAGCAGCACCGGACTAGCGGGAATCAATGAGCAGTTCTTC. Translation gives CASSTGLAGINEQFF. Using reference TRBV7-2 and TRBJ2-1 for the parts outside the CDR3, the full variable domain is GAGVSQSPSNKVTEKGKDVELRCDPISGHTALYWYRQSLGQGLEFLIYFQGNSAPDKSGLPSDRFSAERTGGSVSTLTIQRTQQEDSAVYLCASSTGLAGINEQFFGPGTRLTVL.

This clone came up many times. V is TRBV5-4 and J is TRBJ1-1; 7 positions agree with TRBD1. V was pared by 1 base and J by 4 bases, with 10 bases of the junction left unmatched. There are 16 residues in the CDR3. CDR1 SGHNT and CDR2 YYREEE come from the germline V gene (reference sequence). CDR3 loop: CASSLTRQGGGTEAFF. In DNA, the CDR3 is TGTGCCAGCAGCTTGACAAGACAGGGTGGGGGCACTGAAGCTTTCTTT.